This TCR beta chain came from a study of T cell repertoires in cytomegalovirus infection (dated by TCRdb to about 2019). A note on the overall study: The HLA type of each donor mattered for the analysis, because public TCR beta signatures pointed to carriage of CMV infection along with the matching HLA type. General findings and caveats noted by the study authors: Cumulative frequency of public TCR beta family members discriminated carriers of CMV infection plus the relevant HLA type in this cohort and an independent 352-donor cohort. The ex vivo response was dominated by HLA-C-restricted CMV-specific TCR beta clonotypes, and the single most frequent clonotype in two of eight donors was supplied by these HLA-C-restricted clonotypes.

A note on this clonotype: This clone's antigen is unknown. Base qualities are missing; no much larger clone stands one base away.

The sequencer listed for this sample is Illumina HiSeq 1500. The public reads were run again by TCRdb, first through fastp at Q25 and then through MiXCR, and only productive beta chains were kept. For every CDR3 protein sequence, its rows merge into one entry that carries the most common genes and DNA. This sample has more than 250,000 distinct CDR3 sequences in its table, and roughly 13% of those were observed once. In total, the top ten clones hold around 8.7% of the sample. As encoded in the germline V gene, CDR1 is SGHAT while CDR2 is FQNNGV. The CDR3 runs 16 residues from the cysteine to the phenylalanine. Of the read, only the CDR3 DNA is kept; its 48 bases are in frame from base 1. V lost 6 bases and J lost 5 bases; the stretch between them is 21 bases long.

This receptor chain uses TRBV11-2 and TRBJ2-3, with the D call tentatively TRBD1 or TRBD2, each fitting 7 bases. Sequenced input: PBMCs. This TCR came from a human donor in good health (CMV status not recorded). Some clones in this sample may be carry-over from other donors' samples. The DNA reads TGTGCCAGCAGTCAGGGGGGGGGGGGCGCAGGAGATACGCAGTATTTT. It codes for CASSQGGGGAGDTQYF. The variable domain in full, with residues beyond the CDR3 obtained from the reference TRBV11-2 and TRBJ2-3 genes, is EAGVAQSPRYKIIEKRQSVAFWCNPISGHATLYWYQQILGQGPKLLIQFQNNGVVDDSQLPKDRFSAERLKGVDSTLKIQPAKLEDSAVYLCASSQGGGGAGDTQYFGPGTRLTVL.